This TCR beta chain was profiled in a study of blood T cell repertoires in COVID-19. Overall study context: PBMCs, B-cell-depleted T cells, or T cells were the source of the cDNA or gDNA that made up the material.

CDR3 size: 15 residues. V shed 2 bases, J shed 0 bases, and the junction held 3 bases outside the gene matches. Germline assignment: CDR1 LGHDT and CDR2 YNNKEL (reference sequence). Original methodology: Quantification of nucleated cells was approximated via reference gene primer amplification. The protocol was immunoSEQ multiplex PCR, while the TCRdb copy is restricted to in-frame clones and leaves out a portion. For V, J and clone size, that table is used; D and trimming come from the DNA. The table shows hundreds of thousands of clones, with about 90% occurring only once. The sequence came from a woman in her 70s with COVID-19, enrolled during active disease. What was sequenced was peripheral blood. J is TRBJ2-7 and V is TRBV3-1 (or the pseudogene TRBV3-2); 8 bases map to TRBD2. The chain's CDR3 is CASSQRGGHSYEQYF. The CDR3 bases are TGTGCCAGCAGCCAACGGGGGGGGCACTCCTACGAGCAGTACTTC.